These 22 T cell receptor beta chains came from one sample sequenced in a study of beta chain bispecific antibodies for T cell cancers. Overall study findings and caveats: The TRBV12-3 share of total TRBV signal fell approximately 99% after anti-TRBV12 rather than anti-CD19 exposure. Normal T cells contributed less of the targeted TRBV signal than the leukemia cells did.

Each CDR3 protein gets one entry after TCRdb re-called the 5' RACE reads with MiXCR. Of 20,000 to 25,000 distinct CDR3 sequences listed, approximately 2.2% were seen once; the top ten hold around 5.2%. These receptors lack a known antigen. Blood mononuclear cells were expanded for around three days using either OKT3 anti-CD3 antibody or CD3/CD28 beads. The sample consisted of healthy donor T cells cultured with leukemia cells, taken from a culture containing a bispecific antibody targeting TCR Vbeta12. These receptors originate from a human donor in good health. Some clones in this sample may be carry-over from other donors' samples.

This clonotype was detected only a few times. The chain combines TRBV5-8 with TRBJ2-3, with TRBD1 matching 8 bases. Germline CDR1 is SGHTS and CDR2 is YDEGEE. V was pared by 4 bases and J by 0 bases, with 7 bases of the junction left unmatched. The CDR3 runs to 16 residues. The CDR3 coding sequence is TGTGCCAGCAGCACAGAGGACAGGGAAAGCACAGATACGCAGTATTTT. It encodes CASSTEDRESTDTQYF.

This clonotype was observed at least ten times. J is TRBJ2-5 and V is TRBV6-5; tentatively, D is TRBD1 (6 bases). The CDR3 is 14 amino acids. The V end was cut by 7 bases, the J end by 1 base, with 13 bases between. In germline, CDR1 is MNHEY, CDR2 SVGAGI. In nucleotides, the CDR3 is TGTGCCAGCAAACAAGGGGGTGGCCAAGAGACCCAGTACTTC. Translated, it gives CASKQGGGQETQYF.

This clonotype has at least ten counts. The rearrangement joins TRBV29-1 to TRBJ1-1; D gene ambiguous. The CDR3 spans 13 residues. Germline CDR1 SQVTM, CDR2 ANQGSEA. The V gene lost 5 bases and the J gene lost 3 bases, with 13 bases spanning the gap. CDR3 loop: CSVQDRSYTEAFF. CDR3 in DNA: TGCAGCGTTCAGGACCGCAGTTACACTGAAGCTTTCTTT.

At least ten counts were recorded for this clonotype. The chain employs TRBV6-5 and TRBJ2-3, with D unresolved. V lost 0 bases to trimming and J lost 4 bases, with 14 bases between them. CDR3 length: 16 residues. CDR1 and CDR2 from the germline V gene are MNHEY and SVGAGI. In DNA form, the CDR3 reads TGTGCCAGCAGTTACTCGAAACTGGGGTTCGCAGATACGCAGTATTTT. The encoded protein is CASSYSKLGFADTQYF.

The table lists this clonotype with many counts. The V and J genes are TRBV6-5 and TRBJ2-5; no clear D gene. The CDR3 spans 12 residues. Germline V lookup: CDR1 MNHEY, CDR2 SVGAGI. Trimming pared 6 bases from V and 2 bases from J, leaving 7 bases between. CDR3 DNA: TGTGCCAGCAGAAAGTCACAAGAGACCCAGTACTTC. Amino acids: CASRKSQETQYF.

In this sample, this clonotype turned up many times. V is TRBV5-1 and J is TRBJ1-1; D is undetermined. This CDR3 comprises 14 residues. Trimming left V 0 bases short and J 6 bases short, with 12 bases between. The germline V gene has CDR1 SGHRS and CDR2 YFSETQ. The DNA for the CDR3 is TGCGCCAGCAGCTTGGACCCCCTCGGGCCTGAAGCTTTCTTT. Translation gives CASSLDPLGPEAFF. The complete variable domain, with remaining parts taken from reference TRBV5-1 and TRBJ1-1, reads KAGVTQTPRYLIKTRGQQVTLSCSPISGHRSVSWYQQTPGQGLQFLFEYFSETQRNKGNFPGRFSGRQFSNSRSEMNVSTLELGDSALYLCASSLDPLGPEAFFGQGTRLTVV.

The V gene is TRBV10-3, the J gene TRBJ2-1; 10 nucleotides agree with TRBD2. The CDR3 is 15 residues long. Germline V gene lookup returns CDR1 ENHRY and CDR2 SYGVKD. The V gene end was trimmed by 11 bases and the J gene end by 7 bases; junction bases not matched to a gene: 14. The CDR3 sequence is CAVYTPGLARNEQFF. As DNA, the CDR3 is TGTGCCGTCTACACTCCGGGACTAGCGCGAAATGAGCAGTTCTTC.

By sample fraction, this clonotype is medium-sized. The gene calls are TRBV4-1 and TRBJ2-2; D uncertain. V was pared by 5 bases and J by 7 bases, with 11 bases between. CDR1 is MGHRA and CDR2 is YSYEKL in the germline V gene. The CDR3 sequence is 13 residues long. CDR3: CASSNEPVGELFF. The CDR3 coding sequence is TGCGCCAGCAGCAACGAGCCGGTCGGGGAGCTGTTTTTT.

In its sample, this clonotype was seen many times. This chain connects TRBV13 to TRBJ1-1; D gene ambiguous. The CDR3 has 13 amino acids. Germline V lookup: CDR1 PRHDT, CDR2 FYEKMQ (reference sequence). V lost 5 bases and J lost 0, with 7 bases in between. DNA for the CDR3: TGTGCCAGCAGCCCAAGTCTGAACACTGAAGCTTTCTTT. As protein: CASSPSLNTEAFF. The complete variable domain, with remaining parts taken from reference TRBV13 and TRBJ1-1, reads AAGVIQSPRHLIKEKRETATLKCYPIPRHDTVYWYQQGPGQDPQFLISFYEKMQSDKGSIPDRFSAQQFSDYHSELNMSSLELGDSALYFCASSPSLNTEAFFGQGTRLTVV.

This clonotype occurred many times. This chain joins TRBV3-1 and TRBJ2-2, with a tentative D call TRBD2 (5 bases). The CDR3 runs to 18 residues. Looked up from germline, CDR1 is LGHDT and CDR2 is YNNKEL (reference sequence). The V gene lost 1 base and the J gene lost 0 bases, with 15 bases spanning the gap. The CDR3 spells CASSQARGRLPNTGELFF. The CDR3 coding sequence is TGTGCCAGCAGCCAAGCTCGGGGAAGGCTTCCGAACACCGGGGAGCTGTTTTTT.

This clonotype counts as medium-sized. This chain connects TRBV7-8 to TRBJ2-5; TRBD2 aligns across 11 bases. The CDR3 totals 17 residues. The ends lost 1 base at V and 1 base at J; junction bases unmatched: 5. CDR1 is SGHVS and CDR2 is FQNEAQ in the germline V gene. CDR3 amino acids: CASSLGPSGGPQETQYF. The DNA of the CDR3 is TGTGCCAGCAGCTTAGGGCCTAGCGGGGGGCCCCAAGAGACCCAGTACTTC.

This clonotype has ten or more counts. The rearrangement joins TRBV5-1 to TRBJ2-2; no firm D call. The CDR3 spans 11 residues. CDR1 and CDR2 (germline): SGHRS, YFSETQ. The V end was cut by 1 base, the J end by 7 bases, with 2 bases between. The CDR3 DNA follows: TGCGCCAGCAGCTTGCTCGGGGAGCTGTTTTTT. It yields the protein CASSLLGELFF.

This clonotype was seen at least ten times. The V gene is TRBV18, the J gene TRBJ1-1; D is uncertain. Germline CDR1 and CDR2: KGHSH and LQKENI. This CDR3 has 11 residues. The germline V and J ends were trimmed by 8 bases and 7 bases, with 11 bases remaining between them. CDR3 nucleotides: TGTGCCAGCCAAAGCGGGGTTGAAGCTTTCTTT. Its translation is CASQSGVEAFF.

A note on this clonotype: Given a much more abundant clone one base away, this may be a read error. This chain links TRBV6-1 with TRBJ2-1; possibly TRBD1 for D (6 bases). Germline loops: CDR1 MNHNS, CDR2 SASEGT. This CDR3 spans 14 amino acids. CDR3 residues: CTSKEQGSYNEQFF. DNA of the CDR3: TGTACCAGCAAAGAACAGGGCTCCTACAATGAGCAGTTCTTC.

This clonotype was recorded many times. The chain combines TRBV6-2 or TRBV6-3 with TRBJ2-5; D unclear. Germline CDR1 is MNHEY and CDR2 is SVGEGT. There are 14 residues in the CDR3. V gave up 3 bases and J gave up 2 bases, with 10 bases separating them. CDR3 nucleotide sequence: TGTGCCAGCAGTTATGGTAGGGATCAAGAGACCCAGTACTTC. Amino acids: CASSYGRDQETQYF.

This clonotype was seen at least ten times. The gene calls are TRBV9 and TRBJ2-7, with 7 bases lining up with TRBD1. V lost 3 bases and J lost 3; bases outside the gene matches: 3. CDR1 is SGDLS, CDR2 YYNGEE, per germline. The CDR3 is 13 amino acids. CDR3 sequence (DNA): TGTGCCAGCAGCGCGGGGACAGACTACGAGCAGTACTTC. This codes for CASSAGTDYEQYF.

Ten or more counts support this clonotype. This rearrangement joins TRBV19 to TRBJ1-2; TRBD1 is a possible D gene (6 bases). V lost 3 bases to trimming and J lost 5 bases, with 22 bases between them. Germline lookup yields CDR1 LNHDA and CDR2 SQIVND (reference sequence). This CDR3 has 17 residues. This CDR3 reads CASSMGVDRLAGYGYTF. For the CDR3, the DNA is TGTGCCAGTAGTATGGGAGTTGACAGGCTGGCGGGGTATGGCTACACCTTC.

This clonotype was seen repeatedly, ten times or more. The chain links TRBV2 to TRBJ2-3; no reliable D call. CDR3 length: 14 residues. Per germline, CDR1 SNHLY and CDR2 FYNNEI. V dropped 7 bases and J dropped 2 bases, with 13 bases sitting between them. CDR3 sequence reads: CASMNSYLTDTQYF. Here the CDR3 DNA reads TGTGCCAGCATGAACAGCTACCTCACAGATACGCAGTATTTT.

This clonotype showed up many times. The chain recombines TRBV21-1 with TRBJ2-7; TRBD1 was called by the table and not checked on the DNA. TRBV21-1 is tagged as a pseudogene. The CDR3 runs 15 residues. The CDR3 loop reads CASIRGTISSYEQYF. The CDR3 bases are TGTGCCAGCATCAGGGGGACGATTAGCTCCTACGAGCAGTACTTC.

This rearrangement joins TRBV6-1 to TRBJ2-7, with TRBD2 matching 9 bases. With V trimmed by 1 base and J by 2 bases, 3 bases remained unmatched. Germline CDR1 and CDR2: MNHNS and SASEGT. The CDR3 sequence is 15 residues long. CDR3 sequence: CASSEGLAGTYEQYF. CDR3 nucleotide sequence: TGTGCCAGCAGTGAAGGGCTAGCGGGGACCTACGAGCAGTACTTC.

The rearrangement links TRBV14 to TRBJ1-2; no clear D. Per germline, CDR1 SGHDN and CDR2 FVKESK. The CDR3 covers 13 residues. V was trimmed by 3 bases and J by 2 bases, leaving 7 bases between them. For the CDR3, the DNA is TGTGCCAGCAGCCAGAGTCGGAACTATGGCTACACCTTC. It codes for CASSQSRNYGYTF.

This clonotype was seen many times. The chain employs TRBV20-1 and TRBJ1-1, with 7 positions matching TRBD1. V was pared by 3 bases and J by 4 bases, with 2 bases of the junction left unmatched. The germline V gene encodes CDR1 DFQATT and CDR2 SNEGSKA (reference sequence). The CDR3 contains 12 residues. DNA for the CDR3: TGCAGTGCTAGCCCAGGGGGCACTGAAGCTTTCTTT. Translating it yields CSASPGGTEAFF.